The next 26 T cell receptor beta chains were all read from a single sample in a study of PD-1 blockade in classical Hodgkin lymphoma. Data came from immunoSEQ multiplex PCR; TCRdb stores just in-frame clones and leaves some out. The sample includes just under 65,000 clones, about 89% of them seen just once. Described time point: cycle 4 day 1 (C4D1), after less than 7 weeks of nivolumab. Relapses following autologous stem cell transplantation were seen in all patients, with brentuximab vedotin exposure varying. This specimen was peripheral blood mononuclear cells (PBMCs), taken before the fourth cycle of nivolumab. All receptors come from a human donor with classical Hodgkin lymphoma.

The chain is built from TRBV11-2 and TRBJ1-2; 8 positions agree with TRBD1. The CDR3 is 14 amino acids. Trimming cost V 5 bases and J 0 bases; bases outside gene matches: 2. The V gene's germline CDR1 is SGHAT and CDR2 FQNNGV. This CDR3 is CASSMDRANYGYTF. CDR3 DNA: TGTGCCAGCAGCATGGACAGGGCTAACTATGGCTACACCTTC.

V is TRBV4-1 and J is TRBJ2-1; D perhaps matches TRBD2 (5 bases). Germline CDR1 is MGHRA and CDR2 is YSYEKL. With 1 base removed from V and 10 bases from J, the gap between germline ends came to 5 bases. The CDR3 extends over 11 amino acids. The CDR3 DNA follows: TGCGCCAGCAGCCAAGGAGGGGAGCAGTTCTTC. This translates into CASSQGGEQFF.

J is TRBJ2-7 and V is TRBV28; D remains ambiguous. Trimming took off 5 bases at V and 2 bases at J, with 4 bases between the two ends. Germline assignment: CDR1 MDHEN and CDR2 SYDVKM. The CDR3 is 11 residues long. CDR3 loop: CASSETYEQYF. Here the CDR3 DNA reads TGTGCCAGCAGTGAAACCTACGAGCAGTACTTC.

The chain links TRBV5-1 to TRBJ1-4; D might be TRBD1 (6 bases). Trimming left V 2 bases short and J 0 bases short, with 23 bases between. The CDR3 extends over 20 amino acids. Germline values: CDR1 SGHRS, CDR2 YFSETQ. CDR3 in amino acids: CASSLIPGTPFQATNEKLFF. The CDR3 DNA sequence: TGCGCCAGCAGCTTAATACCCGGGACACCATTTCAGGCAACTAATGAAAAACTGTTTTTT.

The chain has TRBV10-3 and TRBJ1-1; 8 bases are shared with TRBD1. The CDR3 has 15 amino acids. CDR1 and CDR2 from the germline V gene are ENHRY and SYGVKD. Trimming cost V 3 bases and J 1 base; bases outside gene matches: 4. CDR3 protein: CAISDTGTGNTEAFF. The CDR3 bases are TGTGCCATCAGTGACACTGGGACAGGGAACACTGAAGCTTTCTTT.

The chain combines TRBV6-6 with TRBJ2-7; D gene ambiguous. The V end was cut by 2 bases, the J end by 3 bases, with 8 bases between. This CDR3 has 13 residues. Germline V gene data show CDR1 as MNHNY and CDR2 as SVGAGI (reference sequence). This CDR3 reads CASSYRSGYEQYF. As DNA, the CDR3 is TGTGCCAGCAGTTACAGATCGGGCTACGAGCAGTACTTC.

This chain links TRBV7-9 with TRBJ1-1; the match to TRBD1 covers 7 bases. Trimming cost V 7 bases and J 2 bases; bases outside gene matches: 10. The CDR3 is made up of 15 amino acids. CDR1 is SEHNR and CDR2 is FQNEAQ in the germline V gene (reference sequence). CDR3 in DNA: TGTGCCAGCACCCCCAGGGGGGGCGCAAACACTGAAGCTTTCTTT. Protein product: CASTPRGGANTEAFF.

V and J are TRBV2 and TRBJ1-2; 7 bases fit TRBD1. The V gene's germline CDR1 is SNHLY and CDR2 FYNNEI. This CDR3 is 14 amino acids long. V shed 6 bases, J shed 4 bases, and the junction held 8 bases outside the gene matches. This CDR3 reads CASRATGSIYGYTF. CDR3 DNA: TGTGCCAGCAGGGCGACAGGGAGTATCTATGGCTACACCTTC.

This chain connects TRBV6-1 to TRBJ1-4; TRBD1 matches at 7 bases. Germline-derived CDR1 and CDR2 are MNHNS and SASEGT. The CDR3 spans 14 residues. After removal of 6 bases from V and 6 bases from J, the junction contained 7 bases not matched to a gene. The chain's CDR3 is CASRLDGTDEKLFF. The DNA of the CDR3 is TGTGCCAGCAGGCTAGACGGGACAGATGAAAAACTGTTTTTT.

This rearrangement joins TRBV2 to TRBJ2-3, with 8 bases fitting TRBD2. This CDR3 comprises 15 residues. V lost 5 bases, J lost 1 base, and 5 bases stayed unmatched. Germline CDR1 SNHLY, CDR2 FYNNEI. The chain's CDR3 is CASSLVRGGTDTQYF. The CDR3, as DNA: TGTGCCAGCAGTCTGGTGCGGGGGGGCACAGATACGCAGTATTTT.

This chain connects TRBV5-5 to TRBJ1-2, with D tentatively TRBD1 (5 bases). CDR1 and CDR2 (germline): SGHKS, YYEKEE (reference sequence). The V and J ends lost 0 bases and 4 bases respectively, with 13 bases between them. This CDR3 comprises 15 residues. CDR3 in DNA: TGTGCCAGCAGCTTGGCCGGGGCGCAGGGCTATGGCTACACCTTC. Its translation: CASSLAGAQGYGYTF.

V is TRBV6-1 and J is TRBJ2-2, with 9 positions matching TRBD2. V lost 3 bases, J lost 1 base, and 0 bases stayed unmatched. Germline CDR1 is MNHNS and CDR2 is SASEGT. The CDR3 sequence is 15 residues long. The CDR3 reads CASSERGGNTGELFF. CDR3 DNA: TGTGCCAGCAGTGAGCGGGGGGGGAACACCGGGGAGCTGTTTTTT.

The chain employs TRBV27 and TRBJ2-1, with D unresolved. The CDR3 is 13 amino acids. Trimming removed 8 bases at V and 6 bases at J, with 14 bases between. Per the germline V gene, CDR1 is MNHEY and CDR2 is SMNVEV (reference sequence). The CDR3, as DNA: TGTGCCAGCGTCTCCCCCCCGGGCAATGAGCAGTTCTTC. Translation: CASVSPPGNEQFF.

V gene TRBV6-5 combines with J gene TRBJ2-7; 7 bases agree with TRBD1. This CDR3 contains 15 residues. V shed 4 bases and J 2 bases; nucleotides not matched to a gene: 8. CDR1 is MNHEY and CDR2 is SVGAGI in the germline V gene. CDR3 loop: CASSSLQGRPYEQYF. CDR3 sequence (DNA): TGTGCCAGCAGTTCGTTACAGGGGAGACCCTACGAGCAGTACTTC.

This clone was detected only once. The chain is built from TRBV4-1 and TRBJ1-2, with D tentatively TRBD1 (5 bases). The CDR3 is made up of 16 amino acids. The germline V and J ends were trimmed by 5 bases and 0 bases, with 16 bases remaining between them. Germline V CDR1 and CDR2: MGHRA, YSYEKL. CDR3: CASSLPPTGTNYGYTF. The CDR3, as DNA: TGCGCCAGCAGCTTGCCTCCCACAGGAACTAACTATGGCTACACCTTC.

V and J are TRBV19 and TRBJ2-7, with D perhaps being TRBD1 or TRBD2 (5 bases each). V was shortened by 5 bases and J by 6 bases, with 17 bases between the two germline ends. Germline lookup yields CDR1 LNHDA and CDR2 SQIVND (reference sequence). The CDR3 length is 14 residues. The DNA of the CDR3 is TGTGCCAGTAGTTTAATGTCGGGGCTCGGCGAGCAGTACTTC. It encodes CASSLMSGLGEQYF.

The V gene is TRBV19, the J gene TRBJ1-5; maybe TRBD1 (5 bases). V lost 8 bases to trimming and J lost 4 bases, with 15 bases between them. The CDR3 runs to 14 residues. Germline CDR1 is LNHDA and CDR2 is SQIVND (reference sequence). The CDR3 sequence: CASGIGRTNQPQHF. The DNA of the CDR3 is TGTGCCAGTGGAATCGGGAGGACAAATCAGCCCCAGCATTTT.

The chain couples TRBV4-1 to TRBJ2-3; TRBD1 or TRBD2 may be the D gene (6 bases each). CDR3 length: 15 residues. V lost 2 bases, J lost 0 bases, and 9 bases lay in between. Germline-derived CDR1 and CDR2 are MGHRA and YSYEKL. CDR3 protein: CASSQLGGSTDTQYF. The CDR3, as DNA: TGCGCCAGCAGCCAATTGGGGGGCAGCACAGATACGCAGTATTTT.

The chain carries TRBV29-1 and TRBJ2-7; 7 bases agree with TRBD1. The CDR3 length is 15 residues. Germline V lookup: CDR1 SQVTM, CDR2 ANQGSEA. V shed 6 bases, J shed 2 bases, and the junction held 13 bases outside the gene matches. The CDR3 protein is CSVAERTGAPYEQYF. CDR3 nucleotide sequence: TGCAGCGTCGCAGAACGGACAGGAGCCCCCTACGAGCAGTACTTC.

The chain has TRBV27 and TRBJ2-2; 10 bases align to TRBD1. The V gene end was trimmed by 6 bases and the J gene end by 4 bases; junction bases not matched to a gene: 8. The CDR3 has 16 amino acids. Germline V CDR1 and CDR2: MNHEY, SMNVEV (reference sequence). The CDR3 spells CASSYDGTGATGELFF. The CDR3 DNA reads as TGTGCCAGCAGCTACGACGGGACAGGGGCCACCGGGGAGCTGTTTTTT.

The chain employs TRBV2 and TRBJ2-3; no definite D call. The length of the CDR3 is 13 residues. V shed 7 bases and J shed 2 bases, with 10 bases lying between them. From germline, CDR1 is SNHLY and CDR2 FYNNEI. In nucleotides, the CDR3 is TGTGCCAGCATATCCAGGACCACAGATACGCAGTATTTT. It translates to CASISRTTDTQYF.

CDR3 nucleotide sequence: TGTGCCAGCAGTGAAGCCGGGACTCCGATTTACGAGCAGTACTTC. This sequence encodes CASSEAGTPIYEQYF. The chain uses TRBV6-1 and TRBJ2-7; tentatively, D is TRBD2 (6 bases). From germline, CDR1 is MNHNS and CDR2 SASEGT. The CDR3 loop spans 15 amino acids. V shed 0 bases and J shed 4 bases, with 13 bases lying between them.

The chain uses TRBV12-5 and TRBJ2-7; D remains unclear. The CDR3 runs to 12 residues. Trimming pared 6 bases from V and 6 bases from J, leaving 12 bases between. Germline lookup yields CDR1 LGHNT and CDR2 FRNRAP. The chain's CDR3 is CASGRGFGEQYF. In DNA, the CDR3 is TGTGCTAGTGGCCGAGGATTCGGCGAGCAGTACTTC. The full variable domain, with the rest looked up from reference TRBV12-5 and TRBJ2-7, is DARVTQTPRHKVTEMGQEVTMRCQPILGHNTVFWYRQTMMQGLELLAYFRNRAPLDDSGMPKDRFSAEMPDATLATLKIQPSEPRDSAVYFCASGRGFGEQYFGPGTRLTVT.

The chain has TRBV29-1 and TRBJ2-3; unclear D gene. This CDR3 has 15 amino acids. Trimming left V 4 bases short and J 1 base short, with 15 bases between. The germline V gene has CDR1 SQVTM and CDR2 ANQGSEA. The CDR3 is CSVGEGQARTDTQYF. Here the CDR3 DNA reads TGCAGCGTTGGAGAAGGGCAGGCGCGCACAGATACGCAGTATTTT.

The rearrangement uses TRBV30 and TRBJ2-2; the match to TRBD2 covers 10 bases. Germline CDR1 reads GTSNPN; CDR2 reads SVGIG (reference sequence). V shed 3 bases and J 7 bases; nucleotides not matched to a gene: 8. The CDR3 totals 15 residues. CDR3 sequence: CAWSLAGVYGGELFF. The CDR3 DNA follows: TGTGCCTGGAGCCTAGCGGGGGTTTACGGCGGGGAGCTGTTTTTT. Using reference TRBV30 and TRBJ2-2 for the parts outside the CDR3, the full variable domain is SQTIHQWPATLVQPVGSPLSLECTVEGTSNPNLYWYRQAAGRGLQLLFYSVGIGQISSEVPQNLSASRPQDRQFILSSKKLLLSDSGFYLCAWSLAGVYGGELFFGEGSRLTVL.

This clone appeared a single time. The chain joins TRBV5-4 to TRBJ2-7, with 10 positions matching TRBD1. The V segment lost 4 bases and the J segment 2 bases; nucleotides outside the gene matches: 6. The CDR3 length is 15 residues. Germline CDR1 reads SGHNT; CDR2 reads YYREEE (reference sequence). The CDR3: CASSPGQGSTYEQYF. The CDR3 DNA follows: TGTGCCAGCAGCCCGGGACAGGGGAGTACCTACGAGCAGTACTTC.